This T cell receptor (beta chain) emerged from a study of blood T cells in healthy people across ages. V was clipped by 7 bases and J by 6 bases, with 13 bases between them. This CDR3 region has 14 residues. The germline V gene has CDR1 SEHNR and CDR2 FQNEAQ (reference sequence). RNA extraction gave at least 5.5 micrograms of total RNA per sample. Sample-barcoded 5' priming and a J-beta primer mix drove a second PCR of about 7 to 12 cycles. The template-switch adaptor was a 5' adaptor with 12 random nucleotides. It tagged each cDNA molecule. Sequencing recovered at least 3 million CDR3-containing paired-end reads from each sample. TCRdb passed the 5' RACE reads through MiXCR, listing each CDR3 protein once. The sample lists some 710,000 distinct CDR3 sequences; 22% were seen once.

The TCR was taken from a man in his sixties or seventies in good health. Sequenced material: blood. The rearrangement joins TRBV7-9 to TRBJ2-6; D remains unclear. The CDR3 protein is CASIFPATANVLTF. For the CDR3, the DNA is TGTGCCAGCATTTTCCCCGCTACGGCCAACGTCCTGACTTTC. Variable domain in full (rest from reference TRBV7-9 and TRBJ2-6): DTGVSQNPRHKITKRGQNVTFRCDPISEHNRLYWYRQTLGQGPEFLTYFQNEAQLEKSRLLSDRFSAERPKGSFSTLEIQRTEQGDSAMYLCASIFPATANVLTFGAGSRLTVL.